The present TCR beta chain was sequenced within a study of blood T cells in healthy people across ages. Whole-study findings and limits: Reliance upon unsorted PBMCs precluded definitive naive versus antigen-experienced comparison. Age advanced and TCR beta diversity per million T cells fell, roughly linearly.

CDR3 size: 14 residues. Trimming took off 4 bases at V and 6 bases at J, with 13 bases between the two ends. They isolated at least 6.5 million PBMCs from each sample. Note on this clonotype: Its antigen is undetermined.

Through a sample-barcoded 5' primer and a J-beta primer mix, a second PCR was run for roughly 6 to 11 cycles. A single record per CDR3 protein comes from TCRdb applying MiXCR to the 5' RACE reads. This sample has some 1.8 million distinct CDR3 sequences, with about two fifths found just once. The sequence derives from a human donor in good health. Sequenced sample: blood. V usage is TRBV12-3 or TRBV12-4 and J usage is TRBJ1-5; D gene unclear. The CDR3 loop is CASSSVGWGQPQHF. The CDR3 nucleotides are TGTGCCAGCAGTTCCGTTGGGTGGGGTCAGCCCCAGCATTTT.